One and the same sample provided the 8 T cell receptor beta chains below, sequenced in a study of early stage breast cancer tumors. Here immunoSEQ multiplex PCR was the method, and the copy in TCRdb shows in-frame clones only, minus some. The sample lists roughly 6,500 clones, over 65% seen once, with approximately 13% in the top ten. Sequences were obtained from normal breast tissue next to the tumor. The receptor source for this set is a person aged 45 to 59 with breast cancer.

The chain has TRBV18 and TRBJ2-7, with D possibly TRBD1 on 7 matching bases. The CDR3 sequence is 14 residues long. The V and J ends lost 6 bases and 1 base respectively, with 13 bases between them. Germline V gene lookup returns CDR1 KGHSH and CDR2 LQKENI. CDR3: CASSSQGGSYEQYF. CDR3 DNA: TGTGCCAGCTCCTCTCAGGGGGGTTCCTACGAGCAGTACTTC.

This clone was counted between two and nine times. The chain combines TRBV18 with TRBJ1-5; D unclear. Trimming shortened V by 5 bases and J by 0 bases, and 8 bases separated the two germline ends. This CDR3 comprises 14 residues. From germline, CDR1 is KGHSH and CDR2 LQKENI. This CDR3 is CASSLTDSNQPQHF. CDR3 bases: TGTGCCAGCTCATTAACAGATAGCAATCAGCCCCAGCATTTT.

In nucleotides, the CDR3 is TGTGCCAGCAGCTTACCGGACGGGGAGAAAGAGACCCAGTACTTC. It encodes CASSLPDGEKETQYF. This chain connects TRBV5-6 to TRBJ2-5, with D possibly matching TRBD2 (5 bases). Germline V gene sequence: CDR1 SGHDT, CDR2 YYEEEE. The CDR3 length is 15 residues. Trimming removed 2 bases from V and 3 bases from J, with 14 bases in between.

The CDR3 loop reads CASSQVVRSAGGRADTQYF. The CDR3 nucleotides are TGTGCCAGCAGCCAAGTAGTACGCAGTGCAGGGGGCCGGGCAGATACGCAGTATTTT. The chain joins TRBV14 to TRBJ2-3; 8 positions agree with TRBD1. V lost 1 base, J lost 4 bases, and 16 bases stayed unmatched. The CDR3 covers 19 residues. Germline loops: CDR1 SGHDN, CDR2 FVKESK. Using reference TRBV14 and TRBJ2-3 for the parts outside the CDR3, the full variable domain is EAGVTQFPSHSVIEKGQTVTLRCDPISGHDNLYWYRRVMGKEIKFLLHFVKESKQDESGMPNNRFLAERTGGTYSTLKVQPAELEDSGVYFCASSQVVRSAGGRADTQYFGPGTRLTVL.

The gene calls are TRBV11-2 and TRBJ2-7; D is uncertain. The V gene's germline CDR1 is SGHAT and CDR2 FQNNGV. The germline V and J ends were trimmed by 2 bases and 1 base, with 18 bases remaining between them. The CDR3 length is 17 residues. CDR3 DNA: TGTGCCAGCAGCTTAACCGGTCTAGGGATGCTTTCCTACGAGCAGTACTTC. Its translation: CASSLTGLGMLSYEQYF.

The J gene is TRBJ2-1, the V gene TRBV9; TRBD2 might be the D (5 bases). CDR1 and CDR2 from the germline V gene are SGDLS and YYNGEE. The length of the CDR3 is 11 residues. V was trimmed by 3 bases and J by 15 bases, leaving 13 bases between them. CDR3 DNA sequence: TGTGCCAGCAGCGCAAGCGGTTTTATGTTCTTC. Protein: CASSASGFMFF. Full variable domain (missing parts from reference TRBV9 and TRBJ2-1): DSGVTQTPKHLITATGQRVTLRCSPRSGDLSVYWYQQSLDQGLQFLIQYYNGEERAKGNILERFSAQQFPDLHSELNLSSLELGDSALYFCASSASGFMFFGPGTRLTVL.

The rearrangement links TRBV2 to TRBJ1-2; 7 positions match TRBD1. After removal of 2 bases from V and 4 bases from J, the junction contained 4 bases not matched to a gene. Germline V lookup: CDR1 SNHLY, CDR2 FYNNEI. The CDR3 loop spans 14 amino acids. CDR3 sequence: CASSERDSAYGYTF. CDR3 in DNA: TGTGCCAGCAGTGAAAGGGACAGCGCCTATGGCTACACCTTC.

By its share, this clone is medium-sized. This sequence joins TRBV7-9 and TRBJ2-7, with D perhaps matching TRBD1 (5 bases). The CDR3 runs to 13 residues. Trimming pared 8 bases from V and 4 bases from J, leaving 15 bases between. Looked up from germline, CDR1 is SEHNR and CDR2 is FQNEAQ (reference sequence). In DNA, the CDR3 is TGTGCCAGCCAAGGCCAAGGGGTATACGAGCAGTACTTC. Amino acids: CASQGQGVYEQYF.